A selection of T cell receptor beta chains follows, all from one sample in a study of blood T cell repertoires in COVID-19. Method: immunoSEQ multiplex PCR; TCRdb's copy keeps in-frame clones and lacks some. The sample carries 300,000 to 350,000 clones, approximately 85% recorded once. Sequenced sample: PBMCs or T cells enriched from blood (not recorded which). The receptors were sampled from a man aged 30 to 39 who had recovered from COVID-19. Both conserved end residues are part of each CDR3. D genes are given only for firm matches. Rows give clone size only sometimes, using once, few, many, or a class for an expanded clone.

TRBJ1-4 14 - TRBV2 - TGTGCCAGCAGGGACGGGGGGCAAATGGGAAAACTGTTTTTT CASRDGGQMGKLFF
TRBJ2-3 13 - TRBV7-2 - TGTGCCAGCAGCTTCTTTCGGACAGATACGCAGTATTTT CASSFFRTDTQYF
TRBJ1-1 15 - TRBV4-2 - TGTGCCAGCAGCCAAGATTTTCCCCAGAACACTGAAGCTTTCTTT CASSQDFPQNTEAFF
TRBJ2-7 14 TRBD1 TRBV6-6 once TGTGCCAGCAGAGCCCGACAGGGAGCCTACGAGCAGTACTTC CASRARQGAYEQYF
TRBJ1-1 14 - TRBV7-9 - TGTGCCAGCAGCTTAGAAACAGGGTACACTGAAGCTTTCTTT CASSLETGYTEAFF
TRBJ1-1 16 - TRBV19 - TGTGCCAGTAGTATAGGGCGGGGCCGGGGAAACACTGAAGCTTTCTTT CASSIGRGRGNTEAFF
TRBJ2-2 14 TRBD1 TRBV4-2 - TGTGCCAGCAGGGGGGACAGTTTCACCGGGGAGCTGTTTTTT CASRGDSFTGELFF
TRBJ1-5 13 TRBD1 TRBV6-5 - TGTGCCAGCAGCCAGGGGGCGGGCCAGCCCCAGCATTTT CASSQGAGQPQHF
TRBJ2-1 14 - TRBV30 - TGTGCCTGGAGGGCCCAGGGTGGTTACAATGAGCAGTTCTTC CAWRAQGGYNEQFF
TRBJ2-7 11 - TRBV29-1 - TGCAGCGTTGAACTCGGGGACGAGCAGTACTTC CSVELGDEQYF
TRBJ1-3 14 - TRBV7-2 - TGTGCCAGCAGCCCGAACGGGGGGGGAAACACCATATATTTT CASSPNGGGNTIYF
TRBJ2-7 10 - TRBV3-1/TRBV3-2 - TGTGCCAGCAGCCAAGGCAGAATCTACTTC CASSQGRIYF
TRBJ1-2 13 TRBD1 TRBV5-6 - TGTGCCAGCAGCTGGGGGACAGGGTATGGCTACACCTTC CASSWGTGYGYTF
TRBJ2-5 13 - TRBV30 - TGTGCCTGGAACGCAGGGTATATGGAGACCCAGTACTTC CAWNAGYMETQYF